A single sample is the source of the 10 T cell receptor beta chains below, sequenced in a study of naive and memory T cell subsets. The beta constant-region primer was an equimolar mix of two oligonucleotides covering TRBC1 and TRBC2. Each CDR3 protein is one row after TCRdb ran MiXCR on the UMI-ligation and nested PCR reads. The sample shows 130,000 to 150,000 distinct CDR3 sequences, over 15% of them seen only once. Sequenced: naive CD4+ T cells from blood. These receptors were taken from a human donor in good health.

The V call is TRBV5-1, the J call TRBJ2-3, with 10 bases matching TRBD2. V lost 1 base to trimming and J lost 5 bases; unmatched junction nucleotides: 4. CDR1 is SGHRS, CDR2 YFSETQ, per germline. CDR3 length: 15 amino acids. CDR3 residues: CASSLKVAGGDTQYF. Written as DNA, the CDR3 is TGCGCCAGCAGCTTGAAGGTAGCGGGAGGAGATACGCAGTATTTT.

The rearrangement joins TRBV9 to TRBJ2-1, with TRBD2 as a possible D gene (6 bases). The CDR3 has 16 amino acids. V was cut by 3 bases and J by 4 bases, with 17 bases left in between. Germline CDR1 is SGDLS and CDR2 is YYNGEE. CDR3 bases: TGTGCCAGCAGCGGGCCATTGGGGAGGCCATACAATGAGCAGTTCTTC. Amino acids: CASSGPLGRPYNEQFF.

This clonotype has more than one count but fewer than ten. The chain combines TRBV7-2 with TRBJ1-5, with 9 bases fitting TRBD1. V shed 0 bases, J shed 5 bases, and the junction held 5 bases outside the gene matches. Germline V gene lookup returns CDR1 SGHTA and CDR2 FQGNSA. The CDR3 totals 16 residues. The CDR3 DNA follows: TGTGCCAGCAGCTTAGCCGGACAGGGGAATGATCAGCCCCAGCATTTT. Its protein is CASSLAGQGNDQPQHF.

The chain employs TRBV29-1 and TRBJ1-2; possible D gene TRBD1, 6 bases. V was pared by 1 base and J by 7 bases, with 13 bases between. From germline, CDR1 is SQVTM and CDR2 ANQGSEA. This CDR3 spans 13 amino acids. The CDR3 bases are TGCAGCGTTGAAGGAATGGGACACGCTGGCTACACCTTC. Its translation: CSVEGMGHAGYTF. The whole variable domain, remainder taken from reference TRBV29-1 and TRBJ1-2, is SAVISQKPSRDICQRGTSLTIQCQVDSQVTMMFWYRQQPGQSLTLIATANQGSEATYESGFVIDKFPISRPNLTFSTLTVSNMSPEDSSIYLCSVEGMGHAGYTFGSGTRLTVV.

V and J are TRBV5-1 and TRBJ2-3; 8 nucleotides align to TRBD2. Germline-derived CDR1 and CDR2 are SGHRS and YFSETQ. V shed 7 bases, J shed 3 bases, and the junction held 7 bases outside the gene matches. The CDR3 covers 14 residues. For the CDR3, the DNA is TGCGCCAGCGAGGCGGGAGGATCGACAGATACGCAGTATTTT. Translation gives CASEAGGSTDTQYF.

The CDR3 nucleotides are TGTGCCAGCAGCAAGGCGGTAGCCGGGACAGGGTCTGACAATGAGCAGTTCTTC. Its protein product is CASSKAVAGTGSDNEQFF. The chain employs TRBV5-4 and TRBJ2-1; 9 bases map to TRBD1. Trimming removed 4 bases from V and 5 bases from J; junction bases left unmatched: 16. Per germline, CDR1 SGHNT and CDR2 YYREEE (reference sequence). The CDR3 spans 18 residues.

The chain employs TRBV28 and TRBJ2-5; D tentatively fits TRBD1 or TRBD2 (5 bases each). This CDR3 comprises 15 residues. Germline V gene data show CDR1 as MDHEN and CDR2 as SYDVKM. V was clipped by 3 bases and J by 0 bases, with 11 bases between them. CDR3 coding DNA: TGTGCCAGCAGTTTCCCGGGGACGTACCAAGAGACCCAGTACTTC. Translating it yields CASSFPGTYQETQYF.

This chain connects TRBV1 to TRBJ2-7; TRBD1 is the table's D call, not checked against the DNA. TRBV1 counts as a pseudogene. The CDR3 totals 19 residues. CDR3 sequence (DNA): TGCACCAGCAGCCAAGATAGGGGCCCCGGACAGGGTATTTTCCACGAGCAGTACTTC. Amino acid sequence: CTSSQDRGPGQGIFHEQYF.

The table lists this clonotype with a few counts. The genes are TRBV7-2 and TRBJ2-7; D tentatively reads TRBD1 or TRBD2 (5 bases each). V was trimmed by 5 bases and J by 2 bases, leaving 13 bases between them. This CDR3 is built from 14 residues. CDR1 and CDR2 from the germline V gene are SGHTA and FQGNSA. DNA for the CDR3: TGTGCCAGCAGCCCAACGGGACCGACCTACGAGCAGTACTTC. Translating gives CASSPTGPTYEQYF.

DNA for the CDR3: TGCAGTGCAAGGCCCCGGACAGGGCTTGGGGAGACCCAGTACTTC. Its protein product is CSARPRTGLGETQYF. J is TRBJ2-5 and V is TRBV20-1; 8 bases line up with TRBD1. Germline values: CDR1 DFQATT, CDR2 SNEGSKA (reference sequence). The CDR3 is 15 amino acids. V trimming: 6 bases; J trimming: 5 bases; junction bases outside the gene matches: 14.